This T cell receptor beta chain was recorded in a study of blood T cell repertoires in COVID-19. For the study at large: From T cells, B-cell-depleted T cells, or PBMCs came the material, which was cDNA or gDNA.

TCRdb keeps only in-frame clones here, not all; method: immunoSEQ multiplex PCR. The sample lists about 120,000 clones; 75% to 90% were seen once. Germline V CDR1 and CDR2: LNHDA, SQIVND (reference sequence). V trimming: 7 bases; J trimming: 6 bases; junction bases outside the gene matches: 9. The CDR3 has 14 amino acids. The chain couples TRBV19 to TRBJ2-4; TRBD2 matches at 7 bases. Input material: peripheral blood. The clonotype comes from an older man with active or convalescent COVID-19. The CDR3 sequence: CASTREDMGNIQYF. CDR3 DNA: TGTGCCAGTACCCGGGAGGATATGGGAAACATTCAGTACTTC.